A selection of T cell receptor beta chains follows, all from one sample in a study of blood T cell repertoires in COVID-19. Only in-frame clones appear in the TCRdb table, and some are missing; sequencing was by immunoSEQ multiplex PCR. The table has about 59,000 clones, roughly nine tenths seen once. The sequencing sample was made of peripheral blood. The origin of the receptors is a human donor in a cohort sampled during active COVID-19. The CDR3 runs from the conserved cysteine through the conserved F or W. Each record gives: clone size, J gene, D gene, V gene, CDR3 protein, CDR3 DNA. The D gene is left open where the match is weak. Some rows mark clone size as missing; the rest say once, few, many or name a class of expanded clone.

clone_size: NA
j_call: TRBJ1-2
d_call: NA
v_call: TRBV21-1
cdr3_aa: CASSRGGARGYTF
cdr3_nt: TGTGCCAGCAGCAGGGGGGGGGCGCGGGGCTACACCTTC

clone_size: NA
j_call: TRBJ2-2
d_call: TRBD2
v_call: TRBV3-1/TRBV3-2
cdr3_aa: CASTSGRLTGELFF
cdr3_nt: TGTGCCAGCACTAGCGGGAGATTAACCGGGGAGCTGTTTTTT

clone_size: once
j_call: TRBJ2-3
d_call: TRBD2
v_call: TRBV19
cdr3_aa: CASSPRFSGGTDTQYF
cdr3_nt: TGTGCCAGTAGTCCTCGGTTTAGCGGGGGCACAGATACGCAGTATTTT

clone_size: NA
j_call: TRBJ2-3
d_call: NA
v_call: TRBV3-1/TRBV3-2
cdr3_aa: CASSQDSVAGLTDTQYF
cdr3_nt: TGTGCCAGCAGCCAAGACAGCGTGGCGGGACTCACAGATACGCAGTATTTT

clone_size: NA
j_call: TRBJ1-4
d_call: NA
v_call: TRBV30
cdr3_aa: CAWSAQTNEKLFF
cdr3_nt: TGTGCCTGGAGTGCACAAACTAATGAAAAACTGTTTTTT

clone_size: NA
j_call: TRBJ2-7
d_call: TRBD2
v_call: TRBV28
cdr3_aa: CASLRTSGSYEQYF
cdr3_nt: TGTGCCAGCTTGAGGACTAGCGGGTCCTACGAGCAGTACTTC

clone_size: NA
j_call: TRBJ2-5
d_call: TRBD2
v_call: TRBV5-5
cdr3_aa: CASTIPTGTSVETQYF
cdr3_nt: TGTGCCAGCACAATACCAACCGGGACTAGCGTGGAGACCCAGTACTTC

clone_size: NA
j_call: TRBJ2-7
d_call: NA
v_call: TRBV2
cdr3_aa: CASKGEYEQYF
cdr3_nt: TGTGCCAGCAAGGGGGAGTACGAGCAGTACTTC

clone_size: NA
j_call: TRBJ1-1
d_call: NA
v_call: TRBV4-1
cdr3_aa: CASSHHNTEAFF
cdr3_nt: TGCGCCAGCAGCCATCATAACACTGAAGCTTTCTTT

clone_size: NA
j_call: TRBJ2-7
d_call: TRBD2
v_call: TRBV5-1
cdr3_aa: CASSSSGSRYEQYF
cdr3_nt: TGCGCCAGCAGCTCCAGCGGGAGTCGGTACGAGCAGTACTTC

clone_size: NA
j_call: TRBJ1-1
d_call: NA
v_call: TRBV5-3
cdr3_aa: CARSLGQNTEAFF
cdr3_nt: TGTGCCAGAAGCTTGGGGCAGAACACTGAAGCTTTCTTT

clone_size: few
j_call: TRBJ1-5
d_call: NA
v_call: TRBV4-1
cdr3_aa: CASSQDAGTNSNQPQHF
cdr3_nt: TGCGCCAGCAGCCAAGATGCCGGGACAAATAGCAATCAGCCCCAGCATTTT

clone_size: NA
j_call: TRBJ2-5
d_call: TRBD1
v_call: TRBV10-1
cdr3_aa: CASSFGTGNQETQYF
cdr3_nt: TGCGCCAGCAGCTTTGGGACAGGGAATCAAGAGACCCAGTACTTC

clone_size: NA
j_call: TRBJ2-2
d_call: TRBD2
v_call: TRBV30
cdr3_aa: CAWRTSGRKGTGELFF
cdr3_nt: TGTGCCTGGCGGACTAGCGGGAGGAAGGGGACCGGGGAGCTGTTTTTT

clone_size: NA
j_call: TRBJ2-5
d_call: NA
v_call: TRBV3-1/TRBV3-2
cdr3_aa: CASSQVQNVKETQYF
cdr3_nt: TGTGCCAGCAGCCAAGTGCAGAATGTAAAAGAGACCCAGTACTTC

clone_size: NA
j_call: TRBJ2-4
d_call: NA
v_call: TRBV7-3
cdr3_aa: CASSFSGNIQYF
cdr3_nt: TGTGCCAGCAGCTTCTCGGGAAACATTCAGTACTTC

clone_size: NA
j_call: TRBJ2-7
d_call: NA
v_call: TRBV11-2
cdr3_aa: CASSPRRTGFYEQYF
cdr3_nt: TGTGCCAGCAGCCCCCGTAGGACGGGGTTCTACGAGCAGTACTTC

clone_size: NA
j_call: TRBJ2-1
d_call: TRBD2
v_call: TRBV2
cdr3_aa: CASSGGLAEYNEQFF
cdr3_nt: TGTGCCAGCAGTGGAGGACTAGCGGAGTACAATGAGCAGTTCTTC

clone_size: NA
j_call: TRBJ2-7
d_call: TRBD2
v_call: TRBV6-6
cdr3_aa: CASSQRGPGPKLPLGTYEQYF
cdr3_nt: TGTGCCAGCAGCCAGCGGGGTCCGGGCCCCAAACTACCCTTGGGGACCTACGAGCAGTACTTC

clone_size: NA
j_call: TRBJ2-5
d_call: TRBD2
v_call: TRBV10-3
cdr3_aa: CAISSGTSGGGETQYF
cdr3_nt: TGTGCCATCAGTTCGGGGACTAGCGGGGGCGGAGAGACCCAGTACTTC

clone_size: NA
j_call: TRBJ1-6
d_call: NA
v_call: TRBV10-1
cdr3_aa: CASLPRQGTNSPLHF
cdr3_nt: TGCGCCAGCTTACCTAGGCAGGGGACCAATTCACCCCTCCACTTT